This T cell receptor (beta chain) came from a study of OX40 agonist ivuxolimab in advanced cancers. For the study at large: Treatment of patients was with ivuxolimab, an agonistic anti-OX40 (CD134) antibody. Whole-study results and caveats: Some nonresponders also had low normalized T-cell clonal expansion.

A word on this clone: Its antigen is currently unknown.

Sampling of blood occurred at baseline, cycle 4 day 1, and cycle 7 day 1. Repertoires were generated with immunoSEQ multiplex PCR, while TCRdb's copy carries only in-frame clones and drops some. The sample contains about 84,000 clones, approximately 89% of which appear only once. The CDR3 totals 13 residues. Germline loops: CDR1 SGHAT, CDR2 FQNNGV. Trimming removed 5 bases from V and 2 bases from J, with 9 bases in between. This TCR was recovered from an adult with an advanced solid tumor such as melanoma, head and neck, liver or kidney cancer. The V call is TRBV11-2, the J call TRBJ1-1; D is ambiguous. Material: CD4+ or CD8+ T cells sorted from blood, obtained in a trial of the OX40 agonist ivuxolimab. The CDR3 nucleotides are TGTGCCAGCAGCCCGACGAGTAACACTGAAGCTTTCTTT. This translates into CASSPTSNTEAFF.